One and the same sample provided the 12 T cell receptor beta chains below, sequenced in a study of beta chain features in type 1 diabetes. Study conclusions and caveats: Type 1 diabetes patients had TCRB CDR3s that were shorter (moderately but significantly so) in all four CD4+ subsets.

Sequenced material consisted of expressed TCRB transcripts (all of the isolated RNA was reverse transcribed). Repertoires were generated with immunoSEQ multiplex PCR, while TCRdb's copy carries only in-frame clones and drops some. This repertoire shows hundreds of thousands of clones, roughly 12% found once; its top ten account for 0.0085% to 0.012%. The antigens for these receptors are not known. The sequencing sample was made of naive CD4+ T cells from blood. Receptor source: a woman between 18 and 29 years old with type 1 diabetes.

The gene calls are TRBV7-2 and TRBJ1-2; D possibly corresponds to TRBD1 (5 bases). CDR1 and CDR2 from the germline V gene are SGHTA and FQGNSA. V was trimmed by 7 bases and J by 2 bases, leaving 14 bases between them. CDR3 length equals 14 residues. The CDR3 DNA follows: TGTGCCAGCACCCCCAGGGTAGAGAACTATGGCTACACCTTC. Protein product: CASTPRVENYGYTF.

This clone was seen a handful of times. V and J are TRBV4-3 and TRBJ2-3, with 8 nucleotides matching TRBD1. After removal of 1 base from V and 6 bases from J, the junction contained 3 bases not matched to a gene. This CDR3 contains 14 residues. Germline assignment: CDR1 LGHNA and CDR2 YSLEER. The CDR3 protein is CASSQVTGDDTQYF. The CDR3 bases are TGCGCCAGCAGCCAAGTGACAGGGGATGATACGCAGTATTTT.

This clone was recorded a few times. The CDR3: CASSYTDGGTEAFF. The CDR3 region has the DNA TGTGCCAGCAGTTATACGGATGGAGGCACTGAAGCTTTCTTT. The chain recombines TRBV6-5 with TRBJ1-1; D remains ambiguous. V lost 3 bases to trimming and J lost 4 bases, with 12 bases between them. Germline lookup yields CDR1 MNHEY and CDR2 SVGAGI. The CDR3 covers 14 residues.

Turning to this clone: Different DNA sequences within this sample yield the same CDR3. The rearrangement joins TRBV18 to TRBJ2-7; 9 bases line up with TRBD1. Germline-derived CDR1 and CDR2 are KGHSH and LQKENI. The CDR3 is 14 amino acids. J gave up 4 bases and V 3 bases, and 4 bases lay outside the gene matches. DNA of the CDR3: TGTGCCAGCTCACCGGGACAGGGATATTACGAGCAGTACTTC. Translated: CASSPGQGYYEQYF.

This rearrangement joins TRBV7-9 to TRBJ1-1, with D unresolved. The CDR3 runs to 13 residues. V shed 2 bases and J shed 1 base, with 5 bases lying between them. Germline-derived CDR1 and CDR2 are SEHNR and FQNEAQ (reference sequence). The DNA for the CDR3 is TGTGCCAGCAGCTTACACACGAACACTGAAGCTTTCTTT. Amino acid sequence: CASSLHTNTEAFF. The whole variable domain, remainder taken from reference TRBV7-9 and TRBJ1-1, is DTGVSQNPRHKITKRGQNVTFRCDPISEHNRLYWYRQTLGQGPEFLTYFQNEAQLEKSRLLSDRFSAERPKGSFSTLEIQRTEQGDSAMYLCASSLHTNTEAFFGQGTRLTVV.

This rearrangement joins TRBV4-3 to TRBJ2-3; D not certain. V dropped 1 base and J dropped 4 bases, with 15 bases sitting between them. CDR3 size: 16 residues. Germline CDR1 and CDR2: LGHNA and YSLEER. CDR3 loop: CASSQGNSQVSDTQYF. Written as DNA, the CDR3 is TGCGCCAGCAGCCAAGGAAATAGCCAAGTATCAGATACGCAGTATTTT.

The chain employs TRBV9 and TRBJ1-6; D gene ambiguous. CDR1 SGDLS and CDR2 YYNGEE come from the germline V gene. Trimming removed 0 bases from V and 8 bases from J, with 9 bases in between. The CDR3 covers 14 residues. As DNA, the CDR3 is TGTGCCAGCAGCGTAGAGGGAGAATATTCACCCCTCCACTTT. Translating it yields CASSVEGEYSPLHF. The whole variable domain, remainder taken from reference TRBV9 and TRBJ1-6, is DSGVTQTPKHLITATGQRVTLRCSPRSGDLSVYWYQQSLDQGLQFLIQYYNGEERAKGNILERFSAQQFPDLHSELNLSSLELGDSALYFCASSVEGEYSPLHFGNGTRLTVT.

The CDR3 sequence is CASSEVAGQGSDEQYF. The CDR3 nucleotides read TGTGCCAGCAGTGAGGTCGCGGGACAGGGGAGCGACGAGCAGTACTTC. The chain links TRBV25-1 to TRBJ2-7, with 10 positions matching TRBD1. Germline assignment: CDR1 MGHDK and CDR2 SYGVNS. Trimming removed 3 bases from V and 5 bases from J; junction bases left unmatched: 10. CDR3 length equals 16 residues.

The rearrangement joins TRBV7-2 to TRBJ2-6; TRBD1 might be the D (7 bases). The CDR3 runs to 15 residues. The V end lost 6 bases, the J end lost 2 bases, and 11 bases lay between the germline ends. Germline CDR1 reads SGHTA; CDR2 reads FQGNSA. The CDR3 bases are TGTGCCAGCAGACCCAGGGGGGCTGGGGCCAACGTCCTGACTTTC. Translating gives CASRPRGAGANVLTF.

This chain's CDR3 is CASSIPGGLVADTQYF. CDR3 sequence (DNA): TGTGCCAGCAGCATCCCGGGAGGACTAGTGGCAGATACGCAGTATTTT. The rearrangement uses TRBV5-6 and TRBJ2-3, with 7 bases that match TRBD2. Looked up from germline, CDR1 is SGHDT and CDR2 is YYEEEE. V shed 4 bases, J shed 4 bases, and the junction held 12 bases outside the gene matches. The CDR3 spans 16 residues. Drawing the rest from reference TRBV5-6 and TRBJ2-3, the complete variable domain is DAGVTQSPTHLIKTRGQQVTLRCSPKSGHDTVSWYQQALGQGPQFIFQYYEEEERQRGNFPDRFSGHQFPNYSSELNVNALLLGDSALYLCASSIPGGLVADTQYFGPGTRLTVL.

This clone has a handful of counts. The CDR3 reads CASSLSTPEAFF. CDR3 coding DNA: TGTGCCAGCAGCTTAAGCACCCCTGAAGCTTTCTTT. The chain links TRBV7-9 to TRBJ1-1; D is uncertain. The CDR3 is made up of 12 amino acids. Trimming took 2 bases from V and 6 from J, leaving 7 bases between them. Per the germline V gene, CDR1 is SEHNR and CDR2 is FQNEAQ (reference sequence).

For the CDR3, the DNA is TGTGCCAGCAGCTTGGCTTACGGACAGCGTGGGGGAAAACTGTTTTTT. Encoded protein: CASSLAYGQRGGKLFF. V is TRBV5-4 and J is TRBJ1-4; TRBD1 might be the D (6 bases). The V end was cut by 0 bases, the J end by 10 bases, with 19 bases between. This CDR3 contains 16 residues. CDR1 is SGHNT and CDR2 is YYREEE in the germline V gene (reference sequence).